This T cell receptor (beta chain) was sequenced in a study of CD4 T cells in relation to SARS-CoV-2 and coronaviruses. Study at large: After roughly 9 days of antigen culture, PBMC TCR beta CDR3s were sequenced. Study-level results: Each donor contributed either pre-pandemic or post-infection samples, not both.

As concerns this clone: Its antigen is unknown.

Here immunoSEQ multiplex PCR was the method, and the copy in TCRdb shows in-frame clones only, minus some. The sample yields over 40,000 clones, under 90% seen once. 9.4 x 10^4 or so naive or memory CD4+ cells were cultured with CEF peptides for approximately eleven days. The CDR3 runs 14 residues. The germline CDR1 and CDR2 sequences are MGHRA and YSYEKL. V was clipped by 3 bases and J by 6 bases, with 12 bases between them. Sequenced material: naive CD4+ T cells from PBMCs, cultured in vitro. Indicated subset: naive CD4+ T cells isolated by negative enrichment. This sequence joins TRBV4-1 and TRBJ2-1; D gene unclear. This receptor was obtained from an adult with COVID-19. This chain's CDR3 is CASSHLLSRNEQFF. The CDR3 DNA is TGCGCCAGCAGCCATCTCCTGAGTCGCAATGAGCAGTTCTTC.